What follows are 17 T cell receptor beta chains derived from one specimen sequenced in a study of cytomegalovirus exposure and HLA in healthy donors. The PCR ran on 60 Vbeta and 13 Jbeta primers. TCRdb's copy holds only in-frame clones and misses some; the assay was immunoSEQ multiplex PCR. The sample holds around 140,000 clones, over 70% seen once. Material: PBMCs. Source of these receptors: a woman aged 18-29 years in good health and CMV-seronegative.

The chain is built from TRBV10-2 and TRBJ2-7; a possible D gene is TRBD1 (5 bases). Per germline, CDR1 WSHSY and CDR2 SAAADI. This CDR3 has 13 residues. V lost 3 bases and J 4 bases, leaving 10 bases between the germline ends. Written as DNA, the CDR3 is TGCGCCAGCAGTGACAGGGTGGTTTACGAGCAGTACTTC. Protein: CASSDRVVYEQYF.

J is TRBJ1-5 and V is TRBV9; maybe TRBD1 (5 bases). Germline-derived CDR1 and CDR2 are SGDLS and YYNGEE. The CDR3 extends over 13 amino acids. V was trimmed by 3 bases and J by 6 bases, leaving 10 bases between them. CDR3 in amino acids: CASSAGRGQPQHF. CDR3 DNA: TGTGCCAGCAGCGCCGGGAGGGGTCAGCCCCAGCATTTT.

CDR3 in amino acids: CASSLATTPGRTDTQYF. As DNA, the CDR3 is TGCGCCAGCAGCTTGGCTACTACCCCGGGTAGGACAGATACGCAGTATTTT. The chain uses TRBV5-1 and TRBJ2-3; D gene unclear. V shed 0 bases and J shed 3 bases, with 17 bases lying between them. The CDR3 extends over 17 amino acids. Germline V lookup: CDR1 SGHRS, CDR2 YFSETQ.

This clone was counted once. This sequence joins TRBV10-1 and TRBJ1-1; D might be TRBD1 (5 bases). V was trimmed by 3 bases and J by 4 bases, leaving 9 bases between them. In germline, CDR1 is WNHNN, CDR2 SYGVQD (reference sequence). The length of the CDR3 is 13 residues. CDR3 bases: TGCGCCAGCAGTGAAGATCAGGGCACTGAAGCTTTCTTT. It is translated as CASSEDQGTEAFF.

CDR3 in amino acids: CASSIDLTRMELFF. The DNA of the CDR3 is TGTGCCAGTAGTATAGATCTGACGAGGATGGAACTGTTTTTT. The chain uses TRBV19 and TRBJ1-4; D ambiguous. The CDR3 totals 14 residues. The germline gives CDR1 LNHDA, CDR2 SQIVND (reference sequence). Deletions cut 0 bases from V and 12 bases from J, with 14 bases between.

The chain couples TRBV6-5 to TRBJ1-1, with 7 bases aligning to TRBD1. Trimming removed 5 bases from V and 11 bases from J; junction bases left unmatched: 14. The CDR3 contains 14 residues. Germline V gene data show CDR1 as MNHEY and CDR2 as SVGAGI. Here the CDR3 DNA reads TGTGCCAGCAGTCACAGGGGCGGCAATTCATGGGCTTTCTTT. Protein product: CASSHRGGNSWAFF.

In nucleotides, the CDR3 is TGCAGCGTTGAACGGGGCTCCTACAATGAGCAGTTCTTC. This codes for CSVERGSYNEQFF. The chain is built from TRBV29-1 and TRBJ2-1; tentative D call: TRBD2 (5 bases). V was pared by 2 bases and J by 0 bases, with 5 bases between. Germline V gene sequence: CDR1 SQVTM, CDR2 ANQGSEA. This CDR3 region has 13 residues.

As DNA, the CDR3 is TGTGCCAGCAGCGTCTTAGCGGGAGTTCAAAGCGAGCAGTACTTC. It translates to CASSVLAGVQSEQYF. V usage is TRBV5-5 and J usage is TRBJ2-7, with 9 bases lining up with TRBD2. CDR3 length equals 15 residues. CDR1 is SGHKS and CDR2 is YYEKEE in the germline V gene (reference sequence). The ends lost 4 bases at V and 6 bases at J; junction bases unmatched: 11.

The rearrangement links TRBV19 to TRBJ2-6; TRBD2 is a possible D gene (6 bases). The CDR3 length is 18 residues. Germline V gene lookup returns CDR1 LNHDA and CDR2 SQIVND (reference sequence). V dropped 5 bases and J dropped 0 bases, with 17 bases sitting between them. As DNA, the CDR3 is TGTGCCAGTAGTCCCCTGACTAGGTTCATCTCTGGGGCCAACGTCCTGACTTTC. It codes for CASSPLTRFISGANVLTF.

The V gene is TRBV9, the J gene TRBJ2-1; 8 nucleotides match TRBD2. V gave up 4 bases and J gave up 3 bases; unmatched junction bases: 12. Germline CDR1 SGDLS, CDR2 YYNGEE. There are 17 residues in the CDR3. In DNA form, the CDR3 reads TGTGCCAGCAGCTACTCACTAGCGGTAGGGATCTACAATGAGCAGTTCTTC. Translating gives CASSYSLAVGIYNEQFF.

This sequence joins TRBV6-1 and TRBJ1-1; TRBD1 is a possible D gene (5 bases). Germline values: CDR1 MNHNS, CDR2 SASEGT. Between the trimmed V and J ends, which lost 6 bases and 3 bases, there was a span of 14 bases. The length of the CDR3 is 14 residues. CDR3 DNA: TGTGCCAGCAGCGGGGCGGGGAGGGACACTGAAGCTTTCTTT. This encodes CASSGAGRDTEAFF.

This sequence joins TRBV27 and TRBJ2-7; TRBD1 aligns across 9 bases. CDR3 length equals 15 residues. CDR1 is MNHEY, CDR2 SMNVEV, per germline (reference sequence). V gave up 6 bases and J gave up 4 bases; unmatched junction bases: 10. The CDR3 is CASSYTGGLGYEQYF. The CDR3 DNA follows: TGTGCCAGCAGCTATACAGGGGGCCTTGGGTACGAGCAGTACTTC.

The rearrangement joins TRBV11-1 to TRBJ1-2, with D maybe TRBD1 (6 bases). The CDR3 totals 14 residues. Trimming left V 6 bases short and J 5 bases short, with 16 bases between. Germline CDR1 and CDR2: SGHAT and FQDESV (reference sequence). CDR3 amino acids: CASSSGQLEYGYTF. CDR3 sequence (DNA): TGTGCCAGCAGTTCAGGACAGCTAGAGTATGGCTACACCTTC.

The CDR3 DNA follows: TGCGCCAGCAGCGGAGACTACACAGATACGCAGTATTTT. This sequence encodes CASSGDYTDTQYF. This chain links TRBV10-1 with TRBJ2-3; maybe TRBD2 (5 bases). This CDR3 has 13 residues. Germline CDR1 is WNHNN and CDR2 is SYGVQD (reference sequence). Trimming shortened V by 6 bases and J by 2 bases, and 9 bases separated the two germline ends.

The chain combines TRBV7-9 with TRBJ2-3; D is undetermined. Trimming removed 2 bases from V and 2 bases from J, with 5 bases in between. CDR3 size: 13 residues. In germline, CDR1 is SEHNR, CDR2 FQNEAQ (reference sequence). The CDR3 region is CASSLIITDTQYF. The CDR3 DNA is TGTGCCAGCAGCTTAATAATCACAGATACGCAGTATTTT. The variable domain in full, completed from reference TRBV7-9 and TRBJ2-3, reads DTGVSQNPRHKITKRGQNVTFRCDPISEHNRLYWYRQTLGQGPEFLTYFQNEAQLEKSRLLSDRFSAERPKGSFSTLEIQRTEQGDSAMYLCASSLIITDTQYFGPGTRLTVL.

CDR3 nucleotide sequence: TGTGCCACCAGCAGAGGTCCTCCAGCGGGAGTTGACGAGACCCAGTACTTC. As protein: CATSRGPPAGVDETQYF. V gene TRBV15 combines with J gene TRBJ2-5, with 8 bases identical to TRBD2. The V gene's germline CDR1 is LNHNV and CDR2 YYDKDF (reference sequence). The V gene end was trimmed by 1 base and the J gene end by 5 bases; junction bases not matched to a gene: 12. The CDR3 covers 17 residues. Full variable domain (outside the CDR3, taken from reference TRBV15 and TRBJ2-5): DAMVIQNPRYQVTQFGKPVTLSCSQTLNHNVMYWYQQKSSQAPKLLFHYYDKDFNNEADTPDNFQSRRPNTSFCFLDIRSPGLGDTAMYLCATSRGPPAGVDETQYFGPGTRLLVL.

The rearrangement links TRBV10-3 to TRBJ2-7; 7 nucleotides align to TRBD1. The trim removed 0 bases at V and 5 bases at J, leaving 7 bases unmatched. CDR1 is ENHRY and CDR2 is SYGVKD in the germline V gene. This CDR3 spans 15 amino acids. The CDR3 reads CAISESRDRAHEQYF. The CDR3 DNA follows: TGTGCCATCAGTGAGTCGAGAGACAGGGCCCACGAGCAGTACTTC.